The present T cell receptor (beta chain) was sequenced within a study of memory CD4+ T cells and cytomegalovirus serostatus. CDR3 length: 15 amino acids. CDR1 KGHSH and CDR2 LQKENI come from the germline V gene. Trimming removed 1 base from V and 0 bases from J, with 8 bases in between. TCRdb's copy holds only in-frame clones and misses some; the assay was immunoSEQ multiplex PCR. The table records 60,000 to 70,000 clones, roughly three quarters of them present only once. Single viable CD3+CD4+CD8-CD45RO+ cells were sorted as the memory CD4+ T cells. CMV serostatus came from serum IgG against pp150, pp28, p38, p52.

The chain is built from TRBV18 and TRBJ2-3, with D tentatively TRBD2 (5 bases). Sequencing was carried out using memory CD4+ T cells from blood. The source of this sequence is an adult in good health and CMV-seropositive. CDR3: CASSPLEVSTDTQYF. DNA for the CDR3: TGTGCCAGCTCACCACTGGAGGTTAGCACAGATACGCAGTATTTT.